Below, 4 T cell receptor beta chains from the same sample are listed, as sequenced in a study of blood T cell repertoires in COVID-19. Repertoires were generated with immunoSEQ multiplex PCR, while TCRdb's copy carries only in-frame clones and drops some. The repertoire consists of under 75,000 clones, with roughly 90% occurring once and the leading ten covering less than 2.5%. The sample taken for sequencing was peripheral blood. The receptors stem from a young man with acute or convalescent COVID-19.

The J gene is TRBJ1-3, the V gene TRBV4-1, with D unclear. The CDR3 runs 16 residues. The germline V gene has CDR1 MGHRA and CDR2 YSYEKL. V was cut by 0 bases and J by 0 bases, with 9 bases left in between. The CDR3 region is CASSQDRTSSGNTIYF. The CDR3 region has the DNA TGCGCCAGCAGCCAAGACCGCACGAGCTCTGGAAACACCATATATTTT.

This clone was observed once. This rearrangement joins TRBV28 to TRBJ2-1; 8 bases align to TRBD2. CDR3 length: 15 residues. Germline CDR1 is MDHEN and CDR2 is SYDVKM. The junction had 10 bases not matched to a gene; V was cut back by 5 bases and J by 7 bases. The CDR3 bases are TGTGCCAGCAGTGCCGAACGGGGGGGGAAGAATGAGCAGTTCTTC. It is translated as CASSAERGGKNEQFF.

The chain joins TRBV3-1 (or the pseudogene TRBV3-2) to TRBJ1-1; weak D call: TRBD1 (5 bases). Germline V gene data show CDR1 as LGHDT and CDR2 as YNNKEL (reference sequence). V lost 4 bases, J lost 3 bases, and 9 bases lay in between. The CDR3 length is 13 residues. In DNA form, the CDR3 reads TGTGCCAGCAGCCGACAGAGACACACTGAAGCTTTCTTT. Translation: CASSRQRHTEAFF.

The chain couples TRBV4-2 to TRBJ2-4; D ambiguous. CDR3 length equals 12 residues. With 1 base removed from V and 5 bases from J, the gap between germline ends came to 3 bases. CDR1 is LGHNA and CDR2 is YNFKEQ in the germline V gene. In DNA form, the CDR3 reads TGTGCCAGCAGCCAAGCAGAAAACATTCAGTACTTC. This translates into CASSQAENIQYF.